The present TCR beta chain was sequenced within a study of STAT5B mutations in CD4+ large granular lymphocyte leukemia. V was clipped by 6 bases and J by 2 bases; unmatched bases: 8. The CDR3 has 15 residues. CDR1 is WNHNN and CDR2 is SYGVQD in the germline V gene (reference sequence). Repertoires were generated with immunoSEQ multiplex PCR, while TCRdb's copy carries only in-frame clones and drops some. Among fewer than 35,000 clones, roughly 70% were seen once, and the ten largest hold around 1%. This clonotype was sampled from a human donor in good health. The chain combines TRBV10-1 with TRBJ2-3; 7 bases agree with TRBD1. Source material: CD4+ T cells from blood buffy coats. CDR3 DNA sequence: TGCGCCAGCAGAACGACAGGGACGGTCACAGATACGCAGTATTTT. It translates to CASRTTGTVTDTQYF.